A single sample gave rise to the 10 T cell receptor beta chains below, sequenced in a study of blood T cell repertoires in COVID-19. The data were produced by immunoSEQ multiplex PCR, yet TCRdb's version contains in-frame clones alone and is incomplete. The table shows some 260,000 clones, with about 91% occurring only once. The sample consisted of peripheral blood. The source is a man at least 80 years old with acute or convalescent COVID-19.

The chain carries TRBV6-5 and TRBJ2-1; a possible D gene is TRBD1 (6 bases). Germline V gene lookup returns CDR1 MNHEY and CDR2 SVGAGI. V gave up 5 bases and J gave up 7 bases, with 18 bases separating them. CDR3 length: 15 residues. CDR3: CASSQRLDRTNEQFF. The CDR3 region has the DNA TGTGCCAGCAGTCAAAGATTGGACAGAACAAATGAGCAGTTCTTC.

The chain joins TRBV5-6 to TRBJ1-2; 11 positions match TRBD1. CDR3 length equals 13 residues. Unmatched junction bases numbered 5, after V lost 6 bases and J lost 7 bases. Germline CDR1 SGHDT, CDR2 YYEEEE. The CDR3 nucleotides read TGTGCCAGCAAGGACAGGGGGCCGGGTGGCTACACCTTC. This gives the protein CASKDRGPGGYTF.

For the CDR3, the DNA is TGTGCCAGCAGCTTAGTTCCAGGGGGCTATGGCTACACCTTC. Its translation: CASSLVPGGYGYTF. This chain links TRBV7-2 with TRBJ1-2, with TRBD1 matching over 7 bases. V gave up 1 base and J gave up 4 bases; unmatched junction bases: 3. The CDR3 extends over 14 amino acids. From germline, CDR1 is SGHTA and CDR2 FQGNSA. The full variable domain, rest sourced from reference TRBV7-2 and TRBJ1-2, is GAGVSQSPSNKVTEKGKDVELRCDPISGHTALYWYRQSLGQGLEFLIYFQGNSAPDKSGLPSDRFSAERTGGSVSTLTIQRTQQEDSAVYLCASSLVPGGYGYTFGSGTRLTVV.

This chain links TRBV29-1 with TRBJ2-3; a possible D gene is TRBD1 (6 bases). Trimming took 0 bases from V and 6 from J, leaving 10 bases between them. The length of the CDR3 is 13 residues. Germline V gives CDR1 SQVTM, CDR2 ANQGSEA. The CDR3 coding sequence is TGCAGCGTTGAAGAGGGGGCACGGGATACGCAGTATTTT. It encodes CSVEEGARDTQYF.

J is TRBJ2-3 and V is TRBV5-6; D not certain. This CDR3 is 15 amino acids long. Trimming took 2 bases from V and 1 from J, leaving 11 bases between them. Germline values: CDR1 SGHDT, CDR2 YYEEEE. The CDR3 DNA reads TGTGCCAGCAGCTTTAGAAGCTTGCGCACAGATACGCAGTATTTT. Protein product: CASSFRSLRTDTQYF.

This clone was detected once. The chain links TRBV4-3 to TRBJ2-1, with D perhaps TRBD1 (6 bases). CDR3 length: 15 residues. Germline-derived CDR1 and CDR2 are LGHNA and YSLEER. V lost 1 base and J lost 6, with 13 bases in between. CDR3 nucleotides: TGCGCCAGCAGCCAAGGAACAGGGAATGGCAATGAGCAGTTCTTC. Translation gives CASSQGTGNGNEQFF.

This chain links TRBV2 with TRBJ2-2, with 13 bases matching TRBD2. The CDR3 is made up of 16 amino acids. Germline assignment: CDR1 SNHLY and CDR2 FYNNEI. The trim removed 6 bases at V and 6 bases at J, leaving 7 bases unmatched. CDR3 in amino acids: CASRVTSGRTPGELFF. DNA for the CDR3: TGTGCCAGCAGGGTGACTAGCGGGAGGACTCCCGGGGAGCTGTTTTTT.

The gene calls are TRBV6-5 and TRBJ1-2, with 9 bases aligning to TRBD1. Per germline, CDR1 MNHEY and CDR2 SVGAGI. CDR3 length: 13 amino acids. The J segment lost 8 bases and the V segment lost 7 bases, leaving 8 bases of the junction unmatched. The CDR3 nucleotides read TGTGCCAGCAATACCGGGACAGGGCGCGGCTACACCTTC. This encodes CASNTGTGRGYTF.

The genes are TRBV28 and TRBJ1-5, with D possibly being TRBD1 (5 bases). The germline V and J ends were trimmed by 0 bases and 4 bases, with 7 bases remaining between them. There are 14 residues in the CDR3. Per germline, CDR1 MDHEN and CDR2 SYDVKM. The CDR3 sequence: CASSLWGGNQPQHF. DNA for the CDR3: TGTGCCAGCAGTTTATGGGGGGGGAATCAGCCCCAGCATTTT.

This clone was picked up one time. The CDR3, as DNA: TGTGCCAGCAGCCAAGGGACAGGGGATAGCAATCAGCCCCAGCATTTT. Its translation: CASSQGTGDSNQPQHF. This rearrangement joins TRBV3-1 (or the pseudogene TRBV3-2) to TRBJ1-5, with 9 bases aligning to TRBD1. Germline values: CDR1 LGHDT, CDR2 YNNKEL (reference sequence). Germline trimming cut 1 base from V and 0 bases from J; bases unmatched to any gene: 1. The CDR3 consists of 16 residues.